This is a list of T cell receptor beta chains from one sample in a study of shared clonotypes between healthy human individuals. The data were produced by immunoSEQ multiplex PCR, yet TCRdb's version contains in-frame clones alone and is incomplete. The sample lists about 79,000 clones, 60% to 70% seen once, with under 65% in the top ten. Sequencing was performed on memory CD8+ T cells sorted from blood. Receptor source: a man in his thirties or forties in good health. The CDR3 runs from the conserved cysteine through the conserved F or W. A D gene is named only where the DNA matches it firmly. Not every row has a clone size; where given, it reads once, few, many or a size class.

j_call | d_call | v_call | clone_size | cdr3_nt | cdr3_aa
TRBJ2-1 | TRBD2 | TRBV29-1 | - | TGCAGTCTTACTAGCGCCACCTACAATGAGCAGTTCTTC | CSLTSATYNEQFF
TRBJ2-1 | - | TRBV6-4 | - | TGTGCCAGCAGTGACTCGTTAGCTGGGTCAAATGAGCAGTTCTTC | CASSDSLAGSNEQFF
TRBJ2-7 | - | TRBV28 | - | TGTGCCAGCAGTTCTACTGACTACGAGCAGTACTTC | CASSSTDYEQYF
TRBJ2-1 | - | TRBV27 | once | TGTGCCAGCAGCCCGGAGACTGCACTTATCAATGAGCAGTTCTTC | CASSPETALINEQFF
TRBJ1-2 | - | TRBV28 | - | TGTGCCAGCAGCCACACCTATGGCTACACCTTC | CASSHTYGYTF
TRBJ2-5 | TRBD1 | TRBV5-4 | - | TGTGCCAGCAGCTTGGGTGGCGGACAGGGGAGAGAGACCCAGTACTTC | CASSLGGGQGRETQYF
TRBJ2-5 | - | TRBV5-1 | - | TGCGCCAGCAGCGAGATAGTGGGAGAGACCCAGTACTTC | CASSEIVGETQYF
TRBJ1-2 | - | TRBV6-5 | - | TGTGCCAGCAGTTACTCGACAGAGTCTAACTATGGCTACACCTTC | CASSYSTESNYGYTF
TRBJ1-5 | - | TRBV5-1 | - | TGCGCCAGCAGCTTGGGAGGTATGGGGAGTCAGCCCCAGCATTTT | CASSLGGMGSQPQHF
TRBJ1-5 | - | TRBV29-1 | - | TGCAGCGTTGAATCTTATGGGTTGCCCCAGCATTTT | CSVESYGLPQHF
TRBJ2-1 | TRBD2 | TRBV6-4 | - | TGTGCCAGCAGTTCACTAGCGGGAGCAAACTCCTACAATGAGCAGTTCTTC | CASSSLAGANSYNEQFF
TRBJ2-7 | TRBD1 | TRBV5-6 | - | TGTGCCAGCTGCCAAGACAGGGCCTACGAGCAGTACTTC | CASCQDRAYEQYF
TRBJ2-7 | - | TRBV28 | - | TGTGCCAGCAGCGGACAGAATTACTTC | CASSGQNYF
TRBJ1-5 | - | TRBV6-5 | few | TGTGCCAGCAGTTACTCGAAAGATAGCAATCAGCCCCAGCATTTT | CASSYSKDSNQPQHF
TRBJ1-4 | - | TRBV10-3 | - | TGTGCCATCAGTGACGGGGGGAATAATGAAAAACTGTTTTTT | CAISDGGNNEKLFF
TRBJ1-2 | - | TRBV11-1 | - | TGTGCCAGCAGCTTAGCGGCGGGTTTGGTCTATGGCTACACCTTC | CASSLAAGLVYGYTF
TRBJ1-1 | - | TRBV19 | - | TGTGCCAGTAGTATAGGGGGACCACCATGGCATGAAGCTTTCTTT | CASSIGGPPWHEAFF
TRBJ2-7 | - | TRBV7-9 | once | TGTGCCAGCAGCTTAGCAGGGTCCTTCGAGCAGTACTTC | CASSLAGSFEQYF
TRBJ2-1 | - | TRBV21-1 | many | TGTGCCAGCAGTGGAGACAGTTGCAATGAGCAGTTCTTC | CASSGDSCNEQFF
TRBJ1-1 | - | TRBV6-5 | - | TGTGCCAGCAGTTACTATTTGAACACTGAAGCTTTCTTT | CASSYYLNTEAFF
TRBJ2-7 | TRBD2 | TRBV5-1 | - | TGCGCCAGCAGCCCTAGTGGCGGGAGGGTCTACGAGCAGTACTTC | CASSPSGGRVYEQYF